This T cell receptor beta chain was sequenced for a study of human thymus T cells. Looked up from germline, CDR1 is SGHTA and CDR2 is FQGNSA. The CDR3 covers 14 residues. The trim removed 5 bases at V and 4 bases at J, leaving 3 bases unmatched. Repertoires were generated with immunoSEQ multiplex PCR, while TCRdb's copy carries only in-frame clones and drops some. The sample consists of tens of thousands of clones, approximately 96% of them appearing once. This clone occurred once. Resections removed during corrective heart surgery provided the thymus tissue used. The TCR originated in a boy under two years old with a congenital heart defect but otherwise immunologically healthy. The rearrangement uses TRBV7-2 and TRBJ1-4; 8 bases agree with TRBD1. The sample taken for sequencing was thymus tissue. The CDR3 coding sequence is TGTGCCAGCAGCGCCGACAGGGGTAATGAAAAACTGTTTTTT. This gives the protein CASSADRGNEKLFF.